What follows are 11 T cell receptor beta chains derived from one specimen sequenced in a study of prognosis after radiotherapy for stage I lung cancer. Genomic DNA was subjected to two-round multiplex PCR for amplification of TCR beta CDR3. Primers specific to each TRBV and TRBJ gene were used in first-round PCR. MiXCR, run by TCRdb on the multiplex PCR reads, gives a single entry per CDR3 protein. The sample shows approximately 18,000 distinct CDR3 sequences, more than 15% of them seen only once. This sample comprised PBMCs, obtained before or after stereotactic body radiation therapy (not recorded which). The receptors were gathered from a donor aged 50 or older with non-small cell lung cancer.

This clonotype was recorded many times. The chain employs TRBV7-2 and TRBJ2-2; D gene unclear. The CDR3 totals 17 residues. In germline, CDR1 is SGHTA, CDR2 FQGNSA. Trimming took 2 bases from V and 0 from J, leaving 13 bases between them. The CDR3 sequence is CASSLSVSRANTGELFF. The CDR3 nucleotides are TGTGCCAGCAGCTTATCGGTTTCTCGCGCGAACACCGGGGAGCTGTTTTTT.

This clonotype was seen many times. The gene calls are TRBV3-1 and TRBJ2-5; D is ambiguous. The CDR3 has 15 amino acids. The germline gives CDR1 LGHDT, CDR2 YNNKEL (reference sequence). The V and J ends lost 0 bases and 4 bases respectively, with 12 bases between them. CDR3 sequence reads: CASSQDQVGIETQYF. The CDR3 DNA sequence: TGTGCCAGCAGCCAAGATCAGGTGGGAATAGAGACCCAGTACTTC.

This clonotype was seen at least ten times. The gene calls are TRBV11-2 and TRBJ2-1; 14 bases fit TRBD2. Germline CDR1 and CDR2: SGHAT and FQNNGV. There are 17 residues in the CDR3. V shed 5 bases and J 7 bases; nucleotides not matched to a gene: 10. The CDR3 sequence: CASSPPGLAGVRNEQFF. CDR3 DNA sequence: TGTGCCAGCAGCCCTCCGGGACTAGCGGGAGTAAGGAATGAGCAGTTCTTC.

This clonotype was seen many times. The chain has TRBV12-3 or TRBV12-4 and TRBJ1-5, with unresolved D. V was pared by 6 bases and J by 1 base, with 7 bases between. This CDR3 region has 13 residues. The CDR3 reads CASSERSNQPQHF. As DNA, the CDR3 is TGTGCCAGCAGCGAACGGAGCAATCAGCCCCAGCATTTT.

In its sample, this clonotype was seen many times. This chain connects TRBV6-5 to TRBJ2-6; a weak D match, TRBD1 (5 bases). V lost 0 bases and J lost 4, with 10 bases in between. CDR3 size: 16 residues. The V gene's germline CDR1 is MNHEY and CDR2 SVGAGI. The CDR3: CASSYSAGMGANVLTF. In nucleotides, the CDR3 is TGTGCCAGCAGTTACTCTGCAGGGATGGGGGCCAACGTCCTGACTTTC.

There are many counts of this clonotype. The CDR3 DNA sequence: TGTGCCAGCTCACCGATGGCCTTAGGTGTAGGATCCTACGAGCAGTACGTC. Its translation is CASSPMALGVGSYEQYV. The chain joins TRBV18 to TRBJ2-7; D is unresolved. This CDR3 is built from 17 residues. Between the trimmed V and J ends, which lost 3 bases and 1 base, there was a span of 19 bases. Germline V gene data show CDR1 as KGHSH and CDR2 as LQKENI.

This clonotype was detected ten times or more. V usage is TRBV18 and J usage is TRBJ2-3; TRBD2 aligns across 12 bases. This CDR3 is 16 amino acids long. V was pared by 2 bases and J by 4 bases, with 4 bases of the junction left unmatched. The germline CDR1 and CDR2 sequences are KGHSH and LQKENI. The CDR3 DNA is TGTGCCAGCTCACCAGGACTAGCGGGGTTGCCAGATACGCAGTATTTT. Translating gives CASSPGLAGLPDTQYF. The variable domain in full, completed from reference TRBV18 and TRBJ2-3, reads NAGVMQNPRHLVRRRGQEARLRCSPMKGHSHVYWYRQLPEEGLKFMVYLQKENIIDESGMPKERFSAEFPKEGPSILRIQQVVRGDSAAYFCASSPGLAGLPDTQYFGPGTRLTVL.

This clonotype was observed a handful of times. The chain has TRBV10-3 and TRBJ1-5; D is ambiguous. Germline CDR1 reads ENHRY; CDR2 reads SYGVKD. The CDR3 spans 13 residues. V lost 5 bases, J lost 4 bases, and 9 bases lay in between. In DNA, the CDR3 is TGTGCCATCAGTCGAGACGGGAATCAGCCCCAGCATTTT. Translation: CAISRDGNQPQHF.

The sample holds many counts of this clonotype. This chain joins TRBV12-3 or TRBV12-4 and TRBJ2-2; 7 bases align to TRBD2. The CDR3 extends over 16 amino acids. Trimming removed 3 bases from V and 1 base from J; junction bases left unmatched: 5. CDR3: CASSLGGLVNTGELFF. The CDR3 coding sequence is TGTGCCAGCAGTTTGGGAGGACTAGTGAACACCGGGGAGCTGTTTTTT.

At least ten counts were recorded for this clonotype. The chain carries TRBV11-2 and TRBJ2-1, with unresolved D. Germline CDR1 is SGHAT and CDR2 is FQNNGV. The CDR3 contains 13 residues. V lost 0 bases and J 6 bases, leaving 6 bases between the germline ends. This chain's CDR3 is CASSLENFNEQFF. The DNA of the CDR3 is TGTGCCAGCAGCTTAGAGAATTTCAATGAGCAGTTCTTC.

In its sample, this clonotype was seen many times. The CDR3 reads CASSKGSGAYNEQFF. CDR3 sequence (DNA): TGTGCCAGTAGTAAGGGTAGCGGGGCTTACAATGAGCAGTTCTTC. This chain connects TRBV19 to TRBJ2-1; TRBD2 agrees at 8 bases. V shed 4 bases, J shed 4 bases, and the junction held 6 bases outside the gene matches. Germline V gene data show CDR1 as LNHDA and CDR2 as SQIVND (reference sequence). The CDR3 spans 15 residues.